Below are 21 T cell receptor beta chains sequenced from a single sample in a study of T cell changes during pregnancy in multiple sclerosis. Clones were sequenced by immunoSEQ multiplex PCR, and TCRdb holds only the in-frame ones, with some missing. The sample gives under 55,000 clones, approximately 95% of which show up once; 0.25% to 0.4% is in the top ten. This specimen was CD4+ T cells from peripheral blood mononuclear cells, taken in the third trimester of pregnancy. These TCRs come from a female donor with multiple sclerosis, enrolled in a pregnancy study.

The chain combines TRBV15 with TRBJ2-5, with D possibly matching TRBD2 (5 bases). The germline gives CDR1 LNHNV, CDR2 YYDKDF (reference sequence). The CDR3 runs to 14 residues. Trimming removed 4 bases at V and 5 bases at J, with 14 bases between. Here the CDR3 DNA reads TGTGCCACCAGCAACCCCGGGCCGGGGGAGACCCAGTACTTC. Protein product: CATSNPGPGETQYF.

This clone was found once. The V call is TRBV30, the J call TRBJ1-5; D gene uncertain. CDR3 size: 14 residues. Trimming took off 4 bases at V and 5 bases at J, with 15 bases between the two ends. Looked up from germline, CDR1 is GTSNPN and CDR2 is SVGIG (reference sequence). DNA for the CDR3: TGTGCCTGGACCAACACCCCCCCCCATCAGCCCCAGCATTTT. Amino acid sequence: CAWTNTPPHQPQHF.

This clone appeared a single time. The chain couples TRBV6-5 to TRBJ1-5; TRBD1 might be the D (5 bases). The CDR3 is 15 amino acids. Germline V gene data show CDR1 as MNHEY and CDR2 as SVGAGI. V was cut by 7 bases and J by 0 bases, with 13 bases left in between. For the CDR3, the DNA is TGTGCCAGCAAGATCAGGGTTTATAGCAATCAGCCCCAGCATTTT. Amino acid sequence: CASKIRVYSNQPQHF.

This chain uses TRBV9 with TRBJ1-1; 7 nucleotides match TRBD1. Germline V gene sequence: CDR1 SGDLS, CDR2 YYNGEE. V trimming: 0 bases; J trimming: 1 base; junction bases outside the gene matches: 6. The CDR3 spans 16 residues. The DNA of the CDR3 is TGTGCCAGCAGCGTAGGGACAGGCTGGGGGAACACTGAAGCTTTCTTT. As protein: CASSVGTGWGNTEAFF. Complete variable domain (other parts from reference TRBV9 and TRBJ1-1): DSGVTQTPKHLITATGQRVTLRCSPRSGDLSVYWYQQSLDQGLQFLIQYYNGEERAKGNILERFSAQQFPDLHSELNLSSLELGDSALYFCASSVGTGWGNTEAFFGQGTRLTVV.

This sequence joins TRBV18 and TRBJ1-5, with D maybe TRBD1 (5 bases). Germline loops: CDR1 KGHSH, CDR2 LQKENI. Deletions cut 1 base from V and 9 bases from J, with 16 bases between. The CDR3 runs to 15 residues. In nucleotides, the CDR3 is TGTGCCAGCTCACCACGATCAGGAGTCCAGGGGCCCCAGCATTTT. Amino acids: CASSPRSGVQGPQHF.

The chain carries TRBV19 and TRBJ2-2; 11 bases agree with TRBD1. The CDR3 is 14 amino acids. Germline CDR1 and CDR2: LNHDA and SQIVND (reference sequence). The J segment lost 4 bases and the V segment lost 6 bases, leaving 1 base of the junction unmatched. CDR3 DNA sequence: TGTGCCAGTAGAGGGACAGGGGGCACCGGGGAGCTGTTTTTT. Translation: CASRGTGGTGELFF.

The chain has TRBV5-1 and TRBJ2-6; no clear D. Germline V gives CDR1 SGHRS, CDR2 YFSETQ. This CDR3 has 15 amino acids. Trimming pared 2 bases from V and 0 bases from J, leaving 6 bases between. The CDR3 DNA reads TGCGCCAGCAGCTTTTTAGTCTCTGGGGCCAACGTCCTGACTTTC. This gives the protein CASSFLVSGANVLTF.

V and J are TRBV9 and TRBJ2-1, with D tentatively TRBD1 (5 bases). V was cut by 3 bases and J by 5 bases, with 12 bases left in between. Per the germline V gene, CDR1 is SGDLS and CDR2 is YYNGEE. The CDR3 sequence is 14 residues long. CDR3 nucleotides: TGTGCCAGCAGCGGGCAGGGAACAAACAATGAGCAGTTCTTC. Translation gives CASSGQGTNNEQFF.

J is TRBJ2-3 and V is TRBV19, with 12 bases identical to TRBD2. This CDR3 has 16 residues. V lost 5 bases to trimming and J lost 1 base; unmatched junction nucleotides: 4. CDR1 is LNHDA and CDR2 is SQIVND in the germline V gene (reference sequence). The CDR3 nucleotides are TGTGCCAGTAGTTTACGGACTAGCGGGGGCACAGATACGCAGTATTTT. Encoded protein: CASSLRTSGGTDTQYF.

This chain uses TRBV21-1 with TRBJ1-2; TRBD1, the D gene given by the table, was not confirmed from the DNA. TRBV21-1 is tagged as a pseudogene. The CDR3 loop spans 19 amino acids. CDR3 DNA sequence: TGTGCCAGCAGCCATCCTCAGCCTCAGTTGGGACAGGGGGACTATGGCTACACCTTC. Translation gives CASSHPQPQLGQGDYGYTF.

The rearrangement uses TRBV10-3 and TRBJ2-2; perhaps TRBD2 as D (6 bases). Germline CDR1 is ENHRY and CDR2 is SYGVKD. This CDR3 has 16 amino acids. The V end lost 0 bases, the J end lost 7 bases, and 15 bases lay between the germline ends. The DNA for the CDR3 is TGTGCCATCAGTGAGTCGATGAGACTAGTAAACGGGGAGCTGTTTTTT. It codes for CAISESMRLVNGELFF.

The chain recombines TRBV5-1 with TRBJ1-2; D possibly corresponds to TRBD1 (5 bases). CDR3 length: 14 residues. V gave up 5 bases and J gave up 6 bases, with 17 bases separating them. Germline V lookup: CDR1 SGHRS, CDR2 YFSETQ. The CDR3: CASRFGIEGDGYTF. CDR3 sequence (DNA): TGCGCCAGCAGATTTGGGATCGAAGGGGATGGCTACACCTTC.

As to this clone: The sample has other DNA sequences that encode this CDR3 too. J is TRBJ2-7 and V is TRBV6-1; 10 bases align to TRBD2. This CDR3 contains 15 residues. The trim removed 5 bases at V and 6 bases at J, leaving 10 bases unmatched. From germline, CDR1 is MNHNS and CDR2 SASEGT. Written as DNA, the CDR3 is TGTGCCAGCAGTACACTAGCGGGGAGTCCAATCGAGCAGTACTTC. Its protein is CASSTLAGSPIEQYF.

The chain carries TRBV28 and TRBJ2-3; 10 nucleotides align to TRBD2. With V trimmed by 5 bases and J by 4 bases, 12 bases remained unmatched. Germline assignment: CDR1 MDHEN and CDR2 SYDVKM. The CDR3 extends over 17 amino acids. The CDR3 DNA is TGTGCCAGCAGTGACAGCCAACTAGCGGGAAGGTCAGATACGCAGTATTTT. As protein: CASSDSQLAGRSDTQYF.

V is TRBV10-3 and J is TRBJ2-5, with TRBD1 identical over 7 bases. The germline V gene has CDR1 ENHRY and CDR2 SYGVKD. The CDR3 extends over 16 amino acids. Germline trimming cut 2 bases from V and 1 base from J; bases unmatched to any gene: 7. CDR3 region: CAISEPKTGLQETQYF. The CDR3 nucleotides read TGTGCCATCAGTGAGCCGAAGACAGGGCTCCAAGAGACCCAGTACTTC.

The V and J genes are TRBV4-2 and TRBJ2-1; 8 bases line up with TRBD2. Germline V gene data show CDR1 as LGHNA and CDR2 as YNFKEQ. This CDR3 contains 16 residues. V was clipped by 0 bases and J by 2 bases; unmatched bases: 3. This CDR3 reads CASSQDLAGTYNEQFF. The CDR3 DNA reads TGTGCCAGCAGCCAAGATTTAGCGGGAACCTACAATGAGCAGTTCTTC.

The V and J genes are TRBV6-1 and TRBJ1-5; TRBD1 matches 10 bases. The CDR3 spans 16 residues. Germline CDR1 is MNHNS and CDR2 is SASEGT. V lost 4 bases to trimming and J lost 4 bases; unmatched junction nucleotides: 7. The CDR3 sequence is CASSGPGQGSNQPQHF. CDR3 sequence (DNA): TGTGCCAGCAGTGGACCGGGACAGGGGTCAAATCAGCCCCAGCATTTT.

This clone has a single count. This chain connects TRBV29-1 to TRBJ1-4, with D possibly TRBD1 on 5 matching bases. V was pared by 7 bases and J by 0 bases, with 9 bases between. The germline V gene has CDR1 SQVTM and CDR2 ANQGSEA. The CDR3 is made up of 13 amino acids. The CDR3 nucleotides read TGCAGCGGACAGTCTGCAACTAATGAAAAACTGTTTTTT. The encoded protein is CSGQSATNEKLFF. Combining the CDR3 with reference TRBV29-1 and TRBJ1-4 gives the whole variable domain SAVISQKPSRDICQRGTSLTIQCQVDSQVTMMFWYRQQPGQSLTLIATANQGSEATYESGFVIDKFPISRPNLTFSTLTVSNMSPEDSSIYLCSGQSATNEKLFFGSGTQLSVL.

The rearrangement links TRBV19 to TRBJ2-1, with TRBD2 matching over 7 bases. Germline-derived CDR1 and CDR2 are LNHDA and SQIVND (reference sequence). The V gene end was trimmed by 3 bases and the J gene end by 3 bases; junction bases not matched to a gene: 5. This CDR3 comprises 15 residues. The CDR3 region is CASSMDGRNYNEQFF. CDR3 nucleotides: TGTGCCAGTAGTATGGACGGGAGGAACTACAATGAGCAGTTCTTC.

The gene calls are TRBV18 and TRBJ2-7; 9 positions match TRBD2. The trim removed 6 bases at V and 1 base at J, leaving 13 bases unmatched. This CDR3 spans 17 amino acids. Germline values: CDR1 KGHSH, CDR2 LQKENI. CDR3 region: CASSPAGGDWLSYEQYF. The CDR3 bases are TGTGCCAGCTCCCCGGCGGGAGGGGATTGGCTTTCCTACGAGCAGTACTTC. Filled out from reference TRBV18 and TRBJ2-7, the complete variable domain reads NAGVMQNPRHLVRRRGQEARLRCSPMKGHSHVYWYRQLPEEGLKFMVYLQKENIIDESGMPKERFSAEFPKEGPSILRIQQVVRGDSAAYFCASSPAGGDWLSYEQYFGPGTRLTVT.

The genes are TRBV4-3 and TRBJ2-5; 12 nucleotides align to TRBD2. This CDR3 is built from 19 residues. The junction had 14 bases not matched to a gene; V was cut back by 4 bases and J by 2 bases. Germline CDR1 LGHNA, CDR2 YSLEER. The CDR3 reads CASSPEGMTSGGVQETQYF. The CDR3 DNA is TGCGCCAGCAGCCCCGAGGGAATGACTAGCGGGGGTGTACAAGAGACCCAGTACTTC.